This T cell receptor beta chain originates from a study of cytomegalovirus exposure and HLA in healthy donors (dated by TCRdb to the late 2010s). Some background on the complete study: An earlier analysis of roughly 570 of the donors reported approximately 260 Gb of sequence data and approximately 120 million unique TCR beta sequences obtained from 180 million or so T cells. Four or five DR-DQ haplotypes were handled as single units for association and clustering because linkage in the cohort was strong. The study profiled the T cell repertoires of more than 500 subjects by immunosequencing and related them to cytomegalovirus serostatus. The later analysis used no new phenotypic data to find candidate immune exposures, relying instead on TCR beta sequences and their occurrence across donors. Among roughly 370 genotyped donors of the cohort, an average of about 240,000 unique TCR beta nucleotide sequences were sequenced per donor, around 20% of them non-productive. In addition to the first cohort of approximately 650 subjects, a separate validation cohort of 120 different subjects was used. Typing coverage differed by locus: A, B, C, DRB1 and DQB1 were typed in roughly 620-630 donors, DQA1 in 500 to 550, DPA1 in roughly 590, and DPB1 in just under 480. The study aimed to test whether signatures of past pathogen exposure could be identified by cataloging public T cell receptors. Donor age, sex, ethnicity and CMV serostatus were compiled together with the repertoire data. In a later analysis, previously published TCR beta repertoires from 500 to 750 donors were re-analyzed and high-resolution HLA genotyping was added so that TCR occurrence patterns could be studied. Genome-wide SNP genotypes for about 65% of the roughly 700 donors were used in a later genetic analysis, which treated that subset as a discovery cohort. An earlier analysis of some 600 of the donors applied high-throughput TCR beta sequencing to assess whether each TCR beta V gene segment acted as functional or pseudogenic. An early release covering some 640 HLA-typed donors comprised 250 to 350 gigabases of sequencing data and around 80 million unique TCR sequences. All discovery cohort repertoires had been generated on a single sequencing platform. High-throughput TCR immunosequencing, statistical association of individual TCRs with disease status, and machine learning were combined to predict cytomegalovirus infection status. Class I and class II HLA loci were covered by the typing at four-digit resolution. Of the 398 genotyped donors, less than 85% were placed in the genetic ancestry cluster associated with self-reported Caucasian donors. The research as a whole found: Strong co-occurrence of HLA alleles, especially DR and DQ, made assigning TCR associations to individual alleles difficult. The authors suggested that the approach could potentially be extended to other disease states and immunological phenotypes. Compared with the approximately 700-donor mean, donors in an Asian-associated ancestry cluster had fewer N-insertions in productive TCRs, according to a later genetic analysis. Cytomegalovirus status was reported to be diagnosed by the classifier with high specificity and sensitivity in both the original and validation cohorts. The study gave a list of around 170 TCR beta chains associated with cytomegalovirus. The 87-base-pair reads could not distinguish some IMGT-functional V segments, including TRBV6-2 and TRBV6-3, so those segments were excluded. Over 15 rarely observed V segments, including chromosome 9 orphons, were excluded from the earlier analysis of a few hundred of the donors because counts were too low. Because HLA typing was unavailable for some donors at each locus, only the typed subset was used in association tests. A further reported finding was that TCR beta sequences accurately predicted the HLA-A and HLA-B alleles for most subjects in the first cohort. According to a later analysis, most CMV-associated TCR beta chains appeared to be HLA-restricted, and the HLA associations seemed to be driven largely by CMV exposure. In an earlier analysis of some 500 of the donors, most TCR beta V segments were observed in productive rearrangements about 87% or about 30% of the time, broadly matching IMGT annotations. A later analysis found that TCR association rates varied across HLA loci, with DRB1 alleles showing the most associated TCRs and HLA-C alleles the fewest. V-gene and J-gene trimming of TCR beta chains was associated with a missense DCLRE1C variant in a later genetic analysis, and the association was replicated in an independent cohort. A later analysis found that HLA-associated TCR beta chains were more clonally expanded and had lower generation probabilities than equally common non-associated chains. A group of highly shared sequence variants was considered likely to be a technical artifact of the sequencing pipeline. The presence/absence analyses assumed that sequencing depth was roughly uniform across donors, and that assumption may not be true. At a false discovery rate of 0.05, a later analysis linked fewer than 20,000 TCR beta sequences to specific HLA alleles. In a later analysis, several top co-occurrence clusters were reported to appear linked to parvovirus B19, influenza, CMV and Epstein-Barr virus. The cohort was sequenced for TCR beta chains only, and without alpha or paired-chain data the features that could be detected were limited. Most TCR sequences were seen in very few donors, while some public TCRs were found in many individuals. Linkage disequilibrium might explain the correlated functional status among segregating V segments, but an unknown experimental factor could not be excluded. A few of the identified cytomegalovirus-associated TCR beta chains were confirmed in vitro to be specific for cytomegalovirus antigens. CMV serostatus was the only immune exposure information available for the cohort.

The cohort comprised approximately 700 healthy bone marrow donors. Cohort members were all nominally healthy when sampled, although unrecorded immune exposures were likely present. The donor was CMV seronegative and was included in the group of about 400 seronegative cohort members. Each donor provided a peripheral blood sample, and peripheral blood mononuclear cells were used for TCR beta sequencing. The Qiagen DNeasy Blood Extraction Kit was used to extract genomic DNA from the blood cell samples. About this clone itself: The antigen it recognizes is unknown. No base qualities exist here, and no much larger clone lies one base off it.

The junction carries 11 bases between V and J, which are trimmed by 5 bases and 6 bases respectively. The CDR3 has 12 amino acids, counting the end cysteine and phenylalanine. Left in the record is the CDR3 DNA by itself, 36 bases read in frame from the first base. CDR1 MNHEY and CDR2 SVGAGI were looked up in the germline V gene. Library method: the immunoSEQ multiplex PCR assay. For the multiplex PCR, a mixture combining 60 forward primers for TCR Vbeta segments and 13 reverse primers for TCR Jbeta segments was used. The CDR3 region of rearranged TCR beta genes was amplified from genomic DNA by a multiplex PCR assay. Amplified TCR beta libraries were sequenced as 87-base-pair reads on the Illumina HiSeq System. Per the source publication's procedure: A later analysis counted about 80 million unique TCR beta chains across the 666 repertoires, and some 11 million of these chains were shared by at least two donors. A nearest-neighbor algorithm error-corrected the raw reads and collapsed the reads into unique sequences, merging closely related sequences to remove PCR and sequencing errors. Alignment of CDR3 sequences to IMGT reference sequences was used to assign V, D and J gene segments. For a sequence to be retained, a match of at least six nucleotides to both a V gene segment and a J gene segment was required. Rearrangements were called productive when the CDR3 lacked stop codons and stayed in frame with V and J; all others were non-productive. CDR3 was defined according to IMGT convention as the region running from the second conserved V-encoded cysteine to the conserved J-encoded phenylalanine. Sequences without an unambiguous match to a single V gene segment were excluded from the earlier analysis of about 600 of the donors. In an earlier analysis of around 600 of the donors, V segments were called functional above 56.7% productive rearrangements and were called segregating when the between-donor standard deviation exceeded 5%. A statistical classification framework was built for diagnosing cytomegalovirus status from the catalog of TCR beta chain sequences. V and J gene assignment, in a later analysis, came from comparing TCR nucleotide sequences with IMGT/GENE-DB human TR gene sequences. A later analysis assigned CDR3 sequences and most-parsimonious VDJ recombination scenarios with the TCRdist pipeline. A later analysis defined each TCR beta chain by its CDR3 amino acid sequence plus V-gene family, and excluded reads lacking a unique V-gene family. As a way to deal with suspected cross-contamination and a sequencing artifact, a later analysis dropped hundreds of nucleotide sequences that were highly shared and had low generation probability. In a later analysis, a clonal expansion index for each public chain was calculated from normalized within-repertoire ranks of inferred template counts. Generation probabilities in a later analysis came from a VDJ recombination model fitted to out-of-frame rearrangements, and those results were checked against IGoR. In a later analysis, TCR-TCR, TCR-HLA and TCR-CMV co-occurrence was scored with hypergeometric tests, and a repertoire-size bias correction was applied to TCR pairs. To estimate false discovery rates, a later analysis permuted the HLA or CMV assignments 20 times. In a later analysis, co-occurring TCRs were grouped using DBSCAN, and TCRdist sequence similarity was added for clustering within HLA-allele-positive subsets. Co-occurrence clustering excluded repertoires with fewer than 30,000 or more than 120,000 public chains, plus five with anomalous nucleotide sharing. Imported from immuneACCESS, the table was reduced by TCRdb to in-frame sequences with V and J called. These copies leave out some clones; in studies compared against another copy, an unresolved V gene accounts for under half, and the cause of the remainder is not known. D and trimming come from the DNA, and the V and J calls and clone size come from that table. The sample table contains around 140,000 clones; only one count was recorded for over 65% of them. The top ten clones comprise approximately 2.3% of the sample.

Rearrangement joined TRBV6-5 to TRBJ2-7, with TRBD1 perhaps the D gene, on 6 matching bases. The specimen sequenced was PBMCs. This TCR derives from a male donor in good health and CMV-seronegative. The CDR3 region has the sequence CASSQGHSEQYF. The nucleotides are TGTGCCAGCAGTCAGGGACACAGCGAGCAGTACTTC.